Below are 23 T cell receptor beta chains sequenced from a single sample in a study of T cell responses to AZD1222 COVID-19 vaccine. Method: immunoSEQ multiplex PCR; TCRdb's copy keeps in-frame clones and lacks some. The data show about 150,000 clones, with about 89% seen just once and 4.5% to 6.5% held by the top ten. The sample in question was peripheral blood, obtained on day 0 of AZD1222 vaccination. The origin of the receptors is an adult in good health.

DNA of the CDR3: TGCGCCAGCAGCCAAGATTCAGCTGGAAACACCATATATTTT. Translated, it gives CASSQDSAGNTIYF. The chain uses TRBV4-3 and TRBJ1-3; D is undetermined. Germline V gene sequence: CDR1 LGHNA, CDR2 YSLEER. The CDR3 has 14 residues. Between the trimmed V and J ends, which lost 0 bases and 2 bases, there was a span of 5 bases.

J is TRBJ2-7 and V is TRBV6-5; D not certain. The V and J ends lost 6 bases and 4 bases respectively, with 7 bases between them. Germline CDR1 MNHEY, CDR2 SVGAGI. The CDR3 has 11 amino acids. The CDR3 protein is CASRDPYEQYF. In DNA form, the CDR3 reads TGTGCCAGCAGGGACCCGTACGAGCAGTACTTC.

This chain uses TRBV28 with TRBJ1-1; the D gene is possibly TRBD1 (5 bases). The CDR3 consists of 12 residues. Germline-derived CDR1 and CDR2 are MDHEN and SYDVKM. The V gene lost 3 bases and the J gene lost 4 bases, with 6 bases spanning the gap. CDR3 protein: CASSLGLTEAFF. Written as DNA, the CDR3 is TGTGCCAGCAGTTTGGGGCTCACTGAAGCTTTCTTT.

This sequence joins TRBV10-3 and TRBJ2-1, with 9 bases aligning to TRBD2. The V and J ends lost 0 bases and 6 bases, in that order; junction bases with no gene match: 6. The CDR3 covers 16 residues. CDR1 and CDR2 (germline): ENHRY, SYGVKD. The DNA of the CDR3 is TGTGCCATCAGTGAGTCAGGCGGGAGGGCCGTCAATGAGCAGTTCTTC. Translated, it gives CAISESGGRAVNEQFF.

The gene calls are TRBV5-1 and TRBJ2-5; D uncertain. The CDR3 totals 12 residues. V shed 3 bases and J shed 0 bases, with 3 bases lying between them. Germline V gene sequence: CDR1 SGHRS, CDR2 YFSETQ. The CDR3 region has the DNA TGCGCCAGCAGCTGGGACCAAGAGACCCAGTACTTC. It yields the protein CASSWDQETQYF.

This clone turned up a few times. The chain combines TRBV5-4 with TRBJ1-2; possible D gene TRBD1, 6 bases. Trimming removed 1 base from V and 8 bases from J, with 18 bases in between. Per germline, CDR1 SGHNT and CDR2 YYREEE (reference sequence). The CDR3 has 15 amino acids. The CDR3 here is CASSLSRGGTYGYTF. DNA of the CDR3: TGTGCCAGCAGCTTGTCCCGTGGGGGCACTTACGGCTACACCTTC.

This chain links TRBV5-1 with TRBJ2-1, with TRBD2 matching 12 bases. Germline V gives CDR1 SGHRS, CDR2 YFSETQ. The CDR3 is 17 amino acids. Losses at the gene ends were 0 bases for V and 5 bases for J; bases not matched to a gene: 6. The DNA for the CDR3 is TGCGCCAGCAGCTTGGCGTCTAGCGGGAGGGTGGACAATGAGCAGTTCTTC. It translates to CASSLASSGRVDNEQFF.

The chain is built from TRBV19 and TRBJ1-2; D possibly corresponds to TRBD1 (6 bases). Germline V lookup: CDR1 LNHDA, CDR2 SQIVND (reference sequence). This CDR3 has 14 residues. Trimming took 3 bases from V and 5 from J, leaving 13 bases between them. This CDR3 reads CASSMSPGVYGYTF. CDR3 sequence (DNA): TGTGCCAGTAGTATGTCGCCAGGGGTGTATGGCTACACCTTC.

This sequence joins TRBV7-2 and TRBJ1-2, with D unclear. Trimming stripped 0 bases from V and 5 bases from J, with 10 bases between. Germline V gene data show CDR1 as SGHTA and CDR2 as FQGNSA. The CDR3 length is 14 residues. CDR3 nucleotides: TGTGCCAGCAGCTTAGCCGCTCAAAGTTATGGCTACACCTTC. Translation gives CASSLAAQSYGYTF.

The rearrangement uses TRBV2 and TRBJ1-1; perhaps TRBD1 as D (5 bases). CDR3 size: 13 residues. V shed 7 bases and J shed 6 bases, with 15 bases lying between them. Germline V gives CDR1 SNHLY, CDR2 FYNNEI. DNA for the CDR3: TGTGCCAGCACTCCACAGGCGAGAGCTGAAGCTTTCTTT. It codes for CASTPQARAEAFF.

The V gene is TRBV28, the J gene TRBJ1-5; no clear D gene. Germline V gene sequence: CDR1 MDHEN, CDR2 SYDVKM. Trimming stripped 3 bases from V and 3 bases from J, with 9 bases between. CDR3 size: 14 residues. Here the CDR3 reads CASSFPSDNQPQHF. CDR3 DNA: TGTGCCAGCAGTTTTCCGTCAGACAATCAGCCCCAGCATTTT.

J is TRBJ1-5 and V is TRBV4-1; 11 bases map to TRBD1. V trimming: 1 base; J trimming: 5 bases; junction bases outside the gene matches: 10. Germline V gives CDR1 MGHRA, CDR2 YSYEKL. The CDR3 consists of 18 residues. The DNA for the CDR3 is TGCGCCAGCAGCCAAGCCTCTGGACAGGGGGCTTTTCATCAGCCCCAGCATTTT. It encodes CASSQASGQGAFHQPQHF.

The chain joins TRBV5-1 to TRBJ1-4; D gene ambiguous. The V end was cut by 0 bases, the J end by 6 bases, with 12 bases between. The CDR3 loop spans 15 amino acids. Germline V gene data show CDR1 as SGHRS and CDR2 as YFSETQ. In nucleotides, the CDR3 is TGCGCCAGCAGCTTGGACGTGGTTTTAGATGAAAAACTGTTTTTT. Translated: CASSLDVVLDEKLFF.

This rearrangement joins TRBV4-2 to TRBJ1-1; D is ambiguous. The germline gives CDR1 LGHNA, CDR2 YNFKEQ. The V end was cut by 1 base, the J end by 4 bases, with 16 bases between. There are 16 residues in the CDR3. In DNA, the CDR3 is TGTGCCAGCAGCCAAGTAGGGTCGTTAACGAGCACTGAAGCTTTCTTT. Amino acids: CASSQVGSLTSTEAFF.

The genes are TRBV7-9 and TRBJ2-7; TRBD2 might be the D (5 bases). The CDR3 loop spans 14 amino acids. Per the germline V gene, CDR1 is SEHNR and CDR2 is FQNEAQ (reference sequence). V was trimmed by 3 bases and J by 6 bases, leaving 15 bases between them. The CDR3 loop is CASSLGFTSVEQYF. In nucleotides, the CDR3 is TGTGCCAGCAGCTTGGGTTTTACTAGTGTCGAGCAGTACTTC.

This clone was counted once. The chain recombines TRBV5-8 with TRBJ1-2; the match to TRBD1 covers 8 bases. From germline, CDR1 is SGHTS and CDR2 YDEGEE. CDR3 length equals 16 residues. The V and J ends lost 2 bases and 2 bases, in that order; junction bases with no gene match: 8. The CDR3 DNA follows: TGTGCCAGCAGCTTCAAACGGGACAGGACAAACTATGGCTACACCTTC. This translates into CASSFKRDRTNYGYTF.

The gene calls are TRBV28 and TRBJ2-7, with 7 bases fitting TRBD1. This CDR3 region has 14 residues. CDR1 is MDHEN and CDR2 is SYDVKM in the germline V gene. J was trimmed by 1 base and V by 5 bases; bases with no gene match: 5. The CDR3 nucleotides are TGTGCCAGCAGTAGACCGGGACAGTCCTACGAGCAGTACTTC. Translation: CASSRPGQSYEQYF.

The chain links TRBV2 to TRBJ2-7, with unresolved D. Between the trimmed V and J ends, which lost 4 bases and 7 bases, there was a span of 8 bases. The CDR3 has 11 residues. CDR1 is SNHLY, CDR2 FYNNEI, per germline. CDR3 sequence: CASSGLGEQYF. The CDR3 bases are TGTGCCAGCAGTGGTTTAGGAGAGCAGTACTTC.

This chain connects TRBV7-3 to TRBJ2-7; 9 positions match TRBD2. Germline V gene data show CDR1 as SGHTA and CDR2 as FQGTGA. After removal of 1 base from V and 6 bases from J, the junction contained 10 bases not matched to a gene. This CDR3 spans 16 amino acids. The CDR3 spells CASSLIGSGSDGEQYF. DNA for the CDR3: TGTGCCAGCAGCTTAATTGGTAGCGGGAGCGACGGCGAGCAGTACTTC.

V and J are TRBV2 and TRBJ2-1; 8 nucleotides align to TRBD1. This CDR3 region has 14 residues. V lost 6 bases, J lost 6 bases, and 7 bases stayed unmatched. Germline assignment: CDR1 SNHLY and CDR2 FYNNEI. The CDR3 DNA follows: TGTGCCAGCAGGGACAGGGCGGGTATCAATGAGCAGTTCTTC. Encoded protein: CASRDRAGINEQFF.

This rearrangement joins TRBV5-1 to TRBJ1-1; 9 nucleotides align to TRBD1. The CDR3 runs to 15 residues. Germline CDR1 and CDR2: SGHRS and YFSETQ. Trimming at V came to 1 base and at J to 2 bases, leaving 3 bases not matched to a gene. The CDR3 is CASSLTGGLNTEAFF. The DNA of the CDR3 is TGCGCCAGCAGCTTGACAGGGGGCCTAAACACTGAAGCTTTCTTT.

The chain has TRBV27 and TRBJ1-5; D is undetermined. Germline CDR1 is MNHEY and CDR2 is SMNVEV (reference sequence). The length of the CDR3 is 13 residues. V was clipped by 3 bases and J by 4 bases, with 7 bases between them. The CDR3 sequence is CASSFILNQPQHF. The CDR3 coding sequence is TGTGCCAGCAGTTTTATATTGAATCAGCCCCAGCATTTT.

The chain has TRBV6-1 and TRBJ1-4; D gene ambiguous. The V gene lost 3 bases and the J gene lost 3 bases, with 11 bases spanning the gap. Looked up from germline, CDR1 is MNHNS and CDR2 is SASEGT. The CDR3 covers 15 residues. As DNA, the CDR3 is TGTGCCAGCAGTGACCCGACACGGTCTAATGAAAAACTGTTTTTT. Its translation is CASSDPTRSNEKLFF.